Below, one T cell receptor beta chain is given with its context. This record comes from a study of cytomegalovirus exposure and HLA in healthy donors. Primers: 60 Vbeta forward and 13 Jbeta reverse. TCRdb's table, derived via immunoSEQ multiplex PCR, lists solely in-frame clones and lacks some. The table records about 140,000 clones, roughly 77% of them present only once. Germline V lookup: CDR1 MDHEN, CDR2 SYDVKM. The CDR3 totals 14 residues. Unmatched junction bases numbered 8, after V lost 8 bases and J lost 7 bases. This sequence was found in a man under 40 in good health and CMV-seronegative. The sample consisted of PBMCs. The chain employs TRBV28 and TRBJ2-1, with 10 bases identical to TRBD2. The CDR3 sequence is CASERGGRENEQFF. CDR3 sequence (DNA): TGTGCCAGCGAGCGGGGGGGCCGGGAGAATGAGCAGTTCTTC.